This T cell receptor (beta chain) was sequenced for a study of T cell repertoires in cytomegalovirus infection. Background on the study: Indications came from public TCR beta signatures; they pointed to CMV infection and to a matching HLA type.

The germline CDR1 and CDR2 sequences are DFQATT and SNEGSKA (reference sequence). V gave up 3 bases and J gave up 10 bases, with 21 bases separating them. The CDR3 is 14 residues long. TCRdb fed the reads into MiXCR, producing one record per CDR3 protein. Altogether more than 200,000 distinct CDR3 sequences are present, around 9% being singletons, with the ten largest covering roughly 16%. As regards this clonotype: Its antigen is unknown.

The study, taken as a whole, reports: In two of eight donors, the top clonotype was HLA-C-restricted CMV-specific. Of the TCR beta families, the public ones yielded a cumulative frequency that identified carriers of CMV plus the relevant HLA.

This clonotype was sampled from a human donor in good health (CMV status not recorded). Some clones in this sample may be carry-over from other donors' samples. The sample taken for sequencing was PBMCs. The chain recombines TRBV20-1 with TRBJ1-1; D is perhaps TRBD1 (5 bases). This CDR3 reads CSASPQDSYGVAFF. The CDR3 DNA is TGCAGTGCTAGTCCCCAAGACAGTTATGGGGTAGCTTTCTTT.